The rows below give T cell receptor beta chains drawn from one sample of a study of tumor-infiltrating lymphocytes in localized non-small cell lung cancer. Generated by immunoSEQ multiplex PCR, the TCRdb table keeps only in-frame clones and is missing some. The table lists some 13,000 clones, 68% of them singletons. Source material: uninvolved lung tissue not adjacent to the tumor. The receptors derive from a human donor with non-small cell lung cancer. Both conserved end residues are part of each CDR3. The order of the fields is CDR3 protein, V gene.

CDR3 protein: CASRSYGYTF; V gene: TRBV28
CDR3 protein: CASSLFALPQHF; V gene: TRBV27
CDR3 protein: CASREPPNEKLFF; V gene: TRBV5-1
CDR3 protein: CASIEYNEQFF; V gene: TRBV2
CDR3 protein: CASSLWESNYGYTF; V gene: TRBV28
CDR3 protein: CASSPGTRSIDEQYF; V gene: TRBV11-2
CDR3 protein: CSVRLVVRTDTQYF; V gene: TRBV29-1
CDR3 protein: CASSQVFGNYEQYF; V gene: TRBV4-2
CDR3 protein: CASDSGGYSNQPQHF; V gene: TRBV19
CDR3 protein: CASSTDRGLNEQFF; V gene: TRBV5-4
CDR3 protein: CASRGGLSNTGELFF; V gene: TRBV19
CDR3 protein: CAISERDDQPQHF; V gene: TRBV10-3
CDR3 protein: CASSLVKAGELFF; V gene: TRBV7-2
CDR3 protein: CASSLQEIGYGYTF; V gene: TRBV28
CDR3 protein: CASSSRSGQETQYF; V gene: TRBV27